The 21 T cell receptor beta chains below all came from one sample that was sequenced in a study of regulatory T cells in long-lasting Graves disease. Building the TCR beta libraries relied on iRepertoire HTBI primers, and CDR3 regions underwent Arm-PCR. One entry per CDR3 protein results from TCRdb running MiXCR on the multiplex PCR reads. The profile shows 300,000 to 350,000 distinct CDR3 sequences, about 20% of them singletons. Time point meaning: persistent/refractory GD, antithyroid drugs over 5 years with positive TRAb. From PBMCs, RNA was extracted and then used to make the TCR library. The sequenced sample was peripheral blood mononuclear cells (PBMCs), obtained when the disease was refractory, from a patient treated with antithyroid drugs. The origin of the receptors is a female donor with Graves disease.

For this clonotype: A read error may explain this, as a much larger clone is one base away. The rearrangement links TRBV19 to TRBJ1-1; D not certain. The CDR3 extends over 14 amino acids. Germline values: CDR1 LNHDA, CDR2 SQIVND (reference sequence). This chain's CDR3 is CVSSIWVSVTEAFF. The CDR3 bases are TGTGTCAGTAGTATTTGGGTTTCGGTCACTGAAGCTTTCTTT. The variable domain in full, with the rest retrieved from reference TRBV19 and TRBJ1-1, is DGGITQSPKYLFRKEGQNVTLSCEQNLNHDAMYWYRQDPGQGLRLIYYSQIVNDFQKGDIAEGYSVSREKKESFPLTVTSAQKNPTAFYLCVSSIWVSVTEAFFGQGTRLTVV.

Written as DNA, the CDR3 is TGCAGTGCTAGAGGGGGGACTAGCGGCTACGAGCAGTACTTC. Translated, it gives CSARGGTSGYEQYF. The rearrangement uses TRBV20-1 and TRBJ2-7; 11 bases are a match to TRBD2. V lost 1 base, J lost 3 bases, and 2 bases stayed unmatched. Per germline, CDR1 DFQATT and CDR2 SNEGSKA (reference sequence). This CDR3 contains 14 residues.

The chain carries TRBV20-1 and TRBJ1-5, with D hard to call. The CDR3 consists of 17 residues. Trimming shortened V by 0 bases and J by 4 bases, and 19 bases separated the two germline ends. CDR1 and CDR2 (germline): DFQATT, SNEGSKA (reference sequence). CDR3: CSARDLHSLPKNQPQHF. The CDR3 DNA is TGCAGTGCTAGAGATCTTCACTCCCTGCCCAAAAATCAGCCCCAGCATTTT.

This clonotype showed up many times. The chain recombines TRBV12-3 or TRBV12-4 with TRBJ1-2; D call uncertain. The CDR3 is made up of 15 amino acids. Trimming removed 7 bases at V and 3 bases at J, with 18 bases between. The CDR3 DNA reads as TGTGCCAGCACCGATAAAAGAGCAGGTGACTATGGCTACACCTTC. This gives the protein CASTDKRAGDYGYTF.

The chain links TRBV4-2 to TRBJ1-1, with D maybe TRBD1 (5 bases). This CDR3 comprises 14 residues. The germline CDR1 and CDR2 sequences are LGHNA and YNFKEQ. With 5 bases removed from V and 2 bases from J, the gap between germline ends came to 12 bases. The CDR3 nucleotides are TGTGCCAGCAGCGAAATAGGGACCAACACTGAAGCTTTCTTT. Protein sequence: CASSEIGTNTEAFF.

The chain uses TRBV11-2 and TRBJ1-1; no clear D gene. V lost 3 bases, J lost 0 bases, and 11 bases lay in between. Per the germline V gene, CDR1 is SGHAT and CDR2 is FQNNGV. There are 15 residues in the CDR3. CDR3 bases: TGTGCCAGCAGCTTTGGAGGTCCGGTGAACACTGAAGCTTTCTTT. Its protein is CASSFGGPVNTEAFF.

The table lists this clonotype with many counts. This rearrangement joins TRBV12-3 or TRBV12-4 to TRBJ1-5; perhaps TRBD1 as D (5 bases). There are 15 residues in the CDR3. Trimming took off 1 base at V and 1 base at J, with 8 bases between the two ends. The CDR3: CASSLEGRSNQPQHF. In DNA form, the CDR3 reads TGTGCCAGCAGTTTAGAGGGACGAAGCAATCAGCCCCAGCATTTT.

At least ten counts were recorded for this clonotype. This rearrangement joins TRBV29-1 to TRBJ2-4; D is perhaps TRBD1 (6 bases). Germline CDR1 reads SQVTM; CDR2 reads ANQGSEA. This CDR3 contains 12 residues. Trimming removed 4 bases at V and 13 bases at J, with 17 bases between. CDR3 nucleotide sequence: TGCAGCGTTGGTTTGAGGAAGGGGGAGCAGTACTTC. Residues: CSVGLRKGEQYF.

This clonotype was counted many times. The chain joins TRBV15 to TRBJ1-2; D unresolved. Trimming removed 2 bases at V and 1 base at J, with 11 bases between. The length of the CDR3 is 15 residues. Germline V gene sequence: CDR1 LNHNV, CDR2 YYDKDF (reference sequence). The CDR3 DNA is TGTGCCACCAGCAGACGACGGACGCTTAACTATGGCTACACCTTC. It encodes CATSRRRTLNYGYTF.

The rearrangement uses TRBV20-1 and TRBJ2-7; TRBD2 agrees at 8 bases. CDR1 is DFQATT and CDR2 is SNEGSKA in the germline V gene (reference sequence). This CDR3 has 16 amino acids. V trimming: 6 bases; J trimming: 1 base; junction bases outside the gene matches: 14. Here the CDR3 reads CSAAEVGTSSSYEQYF. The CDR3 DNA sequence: TGCAGTGCGGCCGAGGTCGGGACTAGTAGTTCCTACGAGCAGTACTTC.

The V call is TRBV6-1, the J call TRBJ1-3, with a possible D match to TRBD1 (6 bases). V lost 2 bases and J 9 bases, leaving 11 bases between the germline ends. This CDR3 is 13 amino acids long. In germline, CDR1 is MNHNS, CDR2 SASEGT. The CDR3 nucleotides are TGTGCCAGCAGTGAATCAGGGGCGAGCACCATATATTTT. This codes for CASSESGASTIYF.

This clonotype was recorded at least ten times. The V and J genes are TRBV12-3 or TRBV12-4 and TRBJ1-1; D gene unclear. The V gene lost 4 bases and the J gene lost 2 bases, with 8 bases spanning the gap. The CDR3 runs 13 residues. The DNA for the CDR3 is TGTGCCAGCAGTTGGGGTACCAACACTGAAGCTTTCTTT. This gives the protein CASSWGTNTEAFF.

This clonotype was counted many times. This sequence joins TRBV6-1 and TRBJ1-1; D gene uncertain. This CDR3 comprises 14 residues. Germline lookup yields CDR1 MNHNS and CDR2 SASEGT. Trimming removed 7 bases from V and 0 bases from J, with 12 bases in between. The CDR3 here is CASKGGWLNTEAFF. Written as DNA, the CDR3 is TGTGCCAGCAAAGGAGGGTGGCTGAACACTGAAGCTTTCTTT.

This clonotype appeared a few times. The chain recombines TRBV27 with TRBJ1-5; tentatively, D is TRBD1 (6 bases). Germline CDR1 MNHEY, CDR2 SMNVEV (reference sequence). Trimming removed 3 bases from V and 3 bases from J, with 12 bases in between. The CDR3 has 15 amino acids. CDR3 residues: CASSFSAGANQPQHF. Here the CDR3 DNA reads TGTGCCAGCAGTTTTTCGGCAGGGGCCAATCAGCCCCAGCATTTT.

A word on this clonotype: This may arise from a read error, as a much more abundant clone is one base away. CDR3 loop: CASMDRQETQHF. The CDR3 region has the DNA TGTGCCAGCATGGACAGGCAAGAGACCCAGCACTTC. The chain carries TRBV27 and TRBJ2-5, with TRBD1 matching 7 bases. CDR1 and CDR2 (germline): MNHEY, SMNVEV (reference sequence). This CDR3 is built from 12 residues.

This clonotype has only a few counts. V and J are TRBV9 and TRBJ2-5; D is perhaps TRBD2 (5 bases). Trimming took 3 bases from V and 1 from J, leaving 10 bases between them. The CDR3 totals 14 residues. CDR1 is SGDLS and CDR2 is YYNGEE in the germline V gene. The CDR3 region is CASSAYAGQETQYF. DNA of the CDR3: TGTGCCAGCAGCGCCTATGCGGGCCAAGAGACCCAGTACTTC.

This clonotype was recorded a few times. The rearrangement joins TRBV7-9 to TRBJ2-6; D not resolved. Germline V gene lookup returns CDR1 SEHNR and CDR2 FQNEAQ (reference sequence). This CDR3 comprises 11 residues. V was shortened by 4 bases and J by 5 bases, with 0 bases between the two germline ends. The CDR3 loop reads CASSWANVLTF. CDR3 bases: TGTGCCAGCAGCTGGGCCAACGTCCTGACTTTC.

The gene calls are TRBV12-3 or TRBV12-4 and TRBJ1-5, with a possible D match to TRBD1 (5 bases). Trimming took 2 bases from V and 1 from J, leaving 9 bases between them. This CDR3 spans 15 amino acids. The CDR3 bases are TGTGCCAGCAGTTTAATCGGGGGGAGCAATCAGCCCCAGCATTTT. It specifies CASSLIGGSNQPQHF.

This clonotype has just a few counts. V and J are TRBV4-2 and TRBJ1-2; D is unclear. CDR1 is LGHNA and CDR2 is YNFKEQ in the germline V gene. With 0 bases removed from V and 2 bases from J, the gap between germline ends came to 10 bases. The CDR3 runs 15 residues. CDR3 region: CASSQELLGNYGYTF. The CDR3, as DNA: TGTGCCAGCAGCCAAGAGTTGCTGGGGAACTATGGCTACACCTTC.

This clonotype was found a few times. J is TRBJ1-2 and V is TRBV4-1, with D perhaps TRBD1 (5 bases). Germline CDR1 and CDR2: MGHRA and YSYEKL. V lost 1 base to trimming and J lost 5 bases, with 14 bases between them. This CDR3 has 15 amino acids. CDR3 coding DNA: TGCGCCAGCAGCCAAGTGAGAGGGGAAGGTTATGGCTACACCTTC. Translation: CASSQVRGEGYGYTF.

CDR3: CASSVDHTGELFF. Here the CDR3 DNA reads TGTGCCAGCAGCGTAGATCACACCGGGGAGCTGTTTTTT. The rearrangement uses TRBV9 and TRBJ2-2; D gene uncertain. The CDR3 contains 13 residues. Germline CDR1 and CDR2: SGDLS and YYNGEE. Trimming removed 0 bases from V and 3 bases from J, with 3 bases in between.